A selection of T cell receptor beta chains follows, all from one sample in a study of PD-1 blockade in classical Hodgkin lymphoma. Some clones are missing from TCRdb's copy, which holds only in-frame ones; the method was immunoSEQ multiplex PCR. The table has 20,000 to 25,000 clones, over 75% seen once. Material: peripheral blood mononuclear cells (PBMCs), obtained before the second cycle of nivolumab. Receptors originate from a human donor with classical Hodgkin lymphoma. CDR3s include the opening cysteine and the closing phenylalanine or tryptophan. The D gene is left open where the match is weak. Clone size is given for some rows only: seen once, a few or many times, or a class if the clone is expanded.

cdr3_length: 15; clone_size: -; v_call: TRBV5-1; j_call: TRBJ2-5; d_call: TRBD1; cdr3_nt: TGCGCCAGCAGCACCGGGGACAGCAACCAAGAGACCCAGTACTTC; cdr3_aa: CASSTGDSNQETQYF
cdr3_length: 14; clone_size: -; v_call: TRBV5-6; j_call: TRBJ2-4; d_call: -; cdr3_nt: TGTGCCAGCAGCTTACGGGGGGCGGGATACATTCAGTACTTC; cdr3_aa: CASSLRGAGYIQYF
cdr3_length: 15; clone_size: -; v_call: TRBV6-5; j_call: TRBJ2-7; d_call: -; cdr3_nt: TGTGCCAGCAGTAGAGCTGTGGACATCTTCTACGAGCAGTACTTC; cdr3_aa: CASSRAVDIFYEQYF
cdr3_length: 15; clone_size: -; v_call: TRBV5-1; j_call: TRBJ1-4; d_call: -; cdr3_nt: TGCGCCAGCAGCTTGGCTGGGACAAGAGATGAAAAACTGTTTTTT; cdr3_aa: CASSLAGTRDEKLFF
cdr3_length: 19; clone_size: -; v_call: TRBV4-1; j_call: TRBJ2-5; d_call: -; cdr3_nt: TGCGCCAGCAGCCAAGGAGGCGCGGGCCTAAGTGGGAGTCAAGAGACCCAGTACTTC; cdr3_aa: CASSQGGAGLSGSQETQYF
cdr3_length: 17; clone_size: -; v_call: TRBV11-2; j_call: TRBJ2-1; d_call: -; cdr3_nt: TGTGCCAGCAGCCTACGGAGGATCGGGAGCATTCACAATGAGCAGTTCTTC; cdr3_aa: CASSLRRIGSIHNEQFF
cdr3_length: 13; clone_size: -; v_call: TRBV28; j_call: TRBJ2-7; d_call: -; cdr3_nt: TGTGCCAGCAGTTTAGGGATGCCCTACGAGCAGTACTTC; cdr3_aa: CASSLGMPYEQYF
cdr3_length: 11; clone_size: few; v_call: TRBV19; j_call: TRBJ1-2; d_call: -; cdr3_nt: TGTGCCAGTAACACTGGCTATGGCTACACCTTC; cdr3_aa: CASNTGYGYTF
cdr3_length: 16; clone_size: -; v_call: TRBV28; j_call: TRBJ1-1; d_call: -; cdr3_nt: TGTGCCAGCAGTTCCACGGGGGGTGGGGCGAGGGTTGAAGCTTTCTTT; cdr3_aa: CASSSTGGGARVEAFF
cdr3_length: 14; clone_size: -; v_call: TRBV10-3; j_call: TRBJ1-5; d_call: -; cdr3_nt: TGTGCCAGCAGTATCCAGGTCTTCAATCAGCCCCAGCATTTT; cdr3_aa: CASSIQVFNQPQHF
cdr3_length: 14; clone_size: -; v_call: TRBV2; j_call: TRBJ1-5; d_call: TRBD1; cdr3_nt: TGTGCCAGCATTAGCCAGGGGGGAAATCAGCCCCAGCATTTT; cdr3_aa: CASISQGGNQPQHF
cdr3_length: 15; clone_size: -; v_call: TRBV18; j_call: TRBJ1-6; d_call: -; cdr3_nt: TGTGCCAGCTCACCACAAGGGATGAACCGGACGCCCCTCCACTTT; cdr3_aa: CASSPQGMNRTPLHF
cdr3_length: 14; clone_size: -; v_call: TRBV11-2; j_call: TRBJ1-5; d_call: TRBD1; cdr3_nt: TGTGCCAGCGCGCAGGGGGCTAACAATCAGCCCCAGCATTTT; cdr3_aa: CASAQGANNQPQHF
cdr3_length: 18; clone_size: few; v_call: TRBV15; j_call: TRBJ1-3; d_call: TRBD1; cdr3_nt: TGTGCCACCAGCAGAGAGGGTAGAACAGGGGGTACTGGAAACACCATATATTTT; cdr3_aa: CATSREGRTGGTGNTIYF
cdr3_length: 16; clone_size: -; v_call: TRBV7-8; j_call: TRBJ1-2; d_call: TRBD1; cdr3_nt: TGTGCCAGCAGCTTATTTTTCGGGACAGGGGGCAGTGGCTACACCTTC; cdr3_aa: CASSLFFGTGGSGYTF
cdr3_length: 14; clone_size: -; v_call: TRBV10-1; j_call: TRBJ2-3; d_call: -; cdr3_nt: TGCGCCAGCAGTGACTACCTGTCCACAGATACGCAGTATTTT; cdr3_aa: CASSDYLSTDTQYF
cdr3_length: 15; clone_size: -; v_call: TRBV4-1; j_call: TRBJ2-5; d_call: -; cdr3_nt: TGCGCCAGCAGCCCCTCGGCTCGGTACCAAGAGACCCAGTACTTC; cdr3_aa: CASSPSARYQETQYF
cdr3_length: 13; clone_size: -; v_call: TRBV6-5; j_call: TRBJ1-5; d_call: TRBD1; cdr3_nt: TGTGCCAGCTCCAGGGGGCTGAGTCAGCCCCAGCATTTT; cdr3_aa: CASSRGLSQPQHF
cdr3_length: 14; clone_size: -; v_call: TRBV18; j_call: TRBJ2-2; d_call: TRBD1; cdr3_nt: TGTGCCAGCCCAGGACAGGTGAACACCGGGGAGCTGTTTTTT; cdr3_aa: CASPGQVNTGELFF
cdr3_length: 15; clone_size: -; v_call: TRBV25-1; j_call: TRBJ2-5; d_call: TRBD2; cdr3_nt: TGTGCCAGCAGTGAATCGTGGACGGGAGGAGAGACCCAGTACTTC; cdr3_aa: CASSESWTGGETQYF
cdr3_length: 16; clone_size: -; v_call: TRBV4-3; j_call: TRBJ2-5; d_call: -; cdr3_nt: TGCGCCAGCAGCCAAGATCGTTGGGGGCCAGAAGAGACCCAGTACTTC; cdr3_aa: CASSQDRWGPEETQYF
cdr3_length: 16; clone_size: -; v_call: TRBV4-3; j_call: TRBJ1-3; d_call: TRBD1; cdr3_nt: TGCGCCAGCAGCCATCAATCAACAGGGGCTGGAAACACCATATATTTT; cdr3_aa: CASSHQSTGAGNTIYF
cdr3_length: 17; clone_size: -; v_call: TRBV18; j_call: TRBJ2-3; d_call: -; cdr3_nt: TGTGCCAGCTCACCACCGAGGCGGAGATCGAGCACAGATACGCAGTATTTT; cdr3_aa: CASSPPRRRSSTDTQYF
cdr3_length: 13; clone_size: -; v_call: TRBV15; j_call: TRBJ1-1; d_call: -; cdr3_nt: TGTGCCACCAGCATGGGGGGTGGTACTGAAGCTTTCTTT; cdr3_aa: CATSMGGGTEAFF
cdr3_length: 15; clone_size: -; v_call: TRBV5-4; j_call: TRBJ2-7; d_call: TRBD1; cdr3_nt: TGTGCCAGCAAAAGACAGGGTGATGGGTCCTACGAGCAGTACTTC; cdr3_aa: CASKRQGDGSYEQYF
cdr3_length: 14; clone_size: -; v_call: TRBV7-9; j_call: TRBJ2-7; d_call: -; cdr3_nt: TGTGCCAGCAGCGCGCGGCCGGCCTTCTACGAGCAGTACTTC; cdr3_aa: CASSARPAFYEQYF
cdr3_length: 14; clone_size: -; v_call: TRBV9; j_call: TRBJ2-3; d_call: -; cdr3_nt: TGTGCCAGCAGCGCCGAACTGGTGTCAGATACGCAGTATTTT; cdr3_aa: CASSAELVSDTQYF
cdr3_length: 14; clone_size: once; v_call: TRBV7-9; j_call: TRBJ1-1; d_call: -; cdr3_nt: TGTGCCAGCAGCTCAGACAGTGACAACACTGAAGCTTTCTTT; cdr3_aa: CASSSDSDNTEAFF
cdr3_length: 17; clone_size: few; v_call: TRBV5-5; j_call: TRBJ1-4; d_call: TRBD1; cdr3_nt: TGTGCCAGCAGCTTGGATTTTTCAAGGACAGGTAGCGAAAAACTGTTTTTT; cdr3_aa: CASSLDFSRTGSEKLFF
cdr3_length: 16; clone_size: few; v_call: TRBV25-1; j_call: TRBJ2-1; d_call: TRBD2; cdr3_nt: TGTGCCAGCAGTGAATCCACTAGCGGGTCCGACAATGAGCAGTTCTTC; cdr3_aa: CASSESTSGSDNEQFF
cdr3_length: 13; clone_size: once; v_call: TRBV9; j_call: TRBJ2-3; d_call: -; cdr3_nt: TGTGCCAGCAGCTACAAGCTAAAGGATACGCAGTATTTT; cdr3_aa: CASSYKLKDTQYF
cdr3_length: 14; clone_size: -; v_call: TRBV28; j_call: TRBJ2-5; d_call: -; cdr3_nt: TGTGCCAGCAGTTTACAGGTTGTCGTTAAGACCCAGTACTTC; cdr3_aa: CASSLQVVVKTQYF
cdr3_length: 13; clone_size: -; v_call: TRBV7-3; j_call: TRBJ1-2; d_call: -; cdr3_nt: TGTGCCAGCAGCCCAGTGGGAGGGGGTGGCTACACCTTC; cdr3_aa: CASSPVGGGGYTF
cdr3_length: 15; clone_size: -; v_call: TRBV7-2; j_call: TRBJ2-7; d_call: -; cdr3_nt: TGTGCCAGCAGCTTATCGGGGAAGGGATCCTACGAGCAGTACTTC; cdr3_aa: CASSLSGKGSYEQYF
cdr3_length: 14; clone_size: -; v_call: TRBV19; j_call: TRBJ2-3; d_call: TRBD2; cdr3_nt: TGTGCCACCAAACGGGGGGGCTCTGCAGATACGCAGTATTTT; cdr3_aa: CATKRGGSADTQYF
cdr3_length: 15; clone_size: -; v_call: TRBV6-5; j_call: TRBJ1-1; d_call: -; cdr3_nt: TGTGCCAGCGGATCTTTGACAGCCATGAACACTGAAGCTTTCTTT; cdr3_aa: CASGSLTAMNTEAFF
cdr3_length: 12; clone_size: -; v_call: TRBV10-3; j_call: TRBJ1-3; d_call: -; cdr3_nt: TGTGCCATCAGTGCCCGGGAAAACACCATATATTTT; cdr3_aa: CAISARENTIYF
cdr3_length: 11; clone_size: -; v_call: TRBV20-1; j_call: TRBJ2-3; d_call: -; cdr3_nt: TGCAGTGCTCGTGTCTACGATACGCAGTATTTT; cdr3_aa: CSARVYDTQYF
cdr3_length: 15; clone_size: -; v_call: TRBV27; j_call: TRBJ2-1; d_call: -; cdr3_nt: TGTGCCAGCAGGCCAGGACAGAGCTCCTACAATGAGCAGTTCTTC; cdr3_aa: CASRPGQSSYNEQFF
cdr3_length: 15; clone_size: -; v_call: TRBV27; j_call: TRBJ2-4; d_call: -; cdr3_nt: TGTGCCAGCAGCAGGATCCCTTTAGCCAAAAACATTCAGTACTTC; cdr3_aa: CASSRIPLAKNIQYF